A selection of T cell receptor beta chains follows, all from one sample in a study of cytomegalovirus exposure and HLA in healthy donors. Produced via immunoSEQ multiplex PCR; TCRdb's table is partial and in-frame only. The repertoire holds approximately 97,000 clones, with around three quarters as singletons. Sequencing input: PBMCs. Receptors originate from a male donor in good health and CMV-seropositive. Both conserved end residues are part of each CDR3. The D gene is left open where the match is weak. A row's size may be missing; if present it is once, few, many or a size class.

v_call	j_call	d_call	clone_size	cdr3_nt	cdr3_aa
TRBV6-5	TRBJ2-5	TRBD2	.	TGTGCCAGCAGCCGTGCGGGAGGAAAGACCCAGTACTTC	CASSRAGGKTQYF
TRBV4-1	TRBJ1-4	TRBD1	once	TGCGCCAGCAGCCAAGAGACAGGGAGTAGAGAAAAACTGTTTTTT	CASSQETGSREKLFF
TRBV2	TRBJ1-2	TRBD1	.	TGTGCCAGCAGGACAGGGTGGTTGTGGGACTACACCTTC	CASRTGWLWDYTF
TRBV7-9	TRBJ1-6	TRBD1	.	TGTTCCAGCACCTCACGGACAGGGGAGGTGTCACCCCTCCACTTT	CSSTSRTGEVSPLHF
TRBV6-5	TRBJ2-7	TRBD1	.	TGTGCCAGCAGCTCGGGACAGGGGATCAACGAGCAGTACTTC	CASSSGQGINEQYF
TRBV11-3	TRBJ1-2	TRBD1	.	TGTGCCAGCAGCTTAGGGGACAGGGATCGCTATGGCTACACCTTC	CASSLGDRDRYGYTF
TRBV6-5	TRBJ1-4	.	.	TGTGCCAGCAGTGCGTCCCAGCGGGCGCGTGAAAAACTGTTTTTT	CASSASQRAREKLFF
TRBV4-2	TRBJ2-7	TRBD2	few	TGTGCCAGCAGCCAAGATCTTCGGGGGGTCTCCTACGAGCAGTACTTC	CASSQDLRGVSYEQYF
TRBV18	TRBJ1-2	TRBD1	.	TGTGCCAGCTCACCCGGGACAGGGGGCAATTATGGCTACACCTTC	CASSPGTGGNYGYTF
TRBV7-9	TRBJ1-4	.	.	TGTGCCAGCAGCTTGGGGGCAGGAGATTTTGAAAAACTGTTTTTT	CASSLGAGDFEKLFF
TRBV7-9	TRBJ1-1	TRBD1	.	TGTGCCAGCAGCGATGACAGGGGTCGTAACACTGAAGCTTTCTTT	CASSDDRGRNTEAFF
TRBV7-2	TRBJ1-1	.	once	TGTGCCAGCAGCTTAGGGTCGGGGAACACTGAAGCTTTCTTT	CASSLGSGNTEAFF
TRBV2	TRBJ1-5	TRBD1	.	TGTGCCAGCAGTGAAAGCAGGGGGAGCAATCAGCCCCAGCATTTT	CASSESRGSNQPQHF
TRBV7-6	TRBJ1-1	TRBD1	.	TGTGCCAGCAGCTTAGGGGACAGGGGGAACACTGAAGCTTTCTTT	CASSLGDRGNTEAFF
TRBV29-1	TRBJ2-4	TRBD1	.	TGCAGCGTGGTAACAGGGGTAGCCAAAAACATTCAGTACTTC	CSVVTGVAKNIQYF
TRBV7-2	TRBJ1-3	.	.	TGTGCCAGCAGCCCCATACAGGGAAACACCATATATTTT	CASSPIQGNTIYF
TRBV6-1	TRBJ1-1	.	few	TGTGCCAGCAAGGAGGGTTACACTGAAGCTTTCTTT	CASKEGYTEAFF
TRBV30	TRBJ1-1	TRBD1	.	TGTGCCTGGACTGGGACAGGGAACACTGAAGCTTTCTTT	CAWTGTGNTEAFF
TRBV27	TRBJ1-5	.	.	TGTGCCAGCAGTTTAGGGGGGGGTAGCAATCAGCCCCAGCATTTT	CASSLGGGSNQPQHF
TRBV6-5	TRBJ2-7	TRBD1	.	TGTGCCAGCAGTAGGGACAGCCTCTACGAGCAGTACTTC	CASSRDSLYEQYF
TRBV6-1	TRBJ2-5	TRBD1	.	TGTGCCAGCAGCACCGGGACAGGGCCCCAAGAGACCCAGTACTTC	CASSTGTGPQETQYF
TRBV7-9	TRBJ2-3	.	few	TGTGCCAGCAGCCTTCACAGGGATCAGGCATCCGATACGCAGTATTTT	CASSLHRDQASDTQYF
TRBV7-2	TRBJ1-5	TRBD1	.	TGTGCCAGCAGCTTAGTCCGCCAACCGGGACAGGGAAATCAGCCCCAGCATTTT	CASSLVRQPGQGNQPQHF
TRBV5-8	TRBJ2-1	TRBD1	.	TGTGCCAGCAGCTTGGTGGGACAGGGGTCCTACAATGAGCAGTTCTTC	CASSLVGQGSYNEQFF
TRBV4-1	TRBJ2-3	TRBD2	once	TGCGCCAGCAGCCAAGTCGGGCTAGCGGGGGGGAAATCTAGCACAGATACGCAGTATTTT	CASSQVGLAGGKSSTDTQYF
TRBV14	TRBJ1-1	TRBD1	few	TGTGCCAGCAGCCAAACAGGGGGCAGGGGGGCTGAAGCTTTCTTT	CASSQTGGRGAEAFF
TRBV5-8	TRBJ1-1	.	.	TGTGCCAGCAGCTTCGGACAACTTGAAGCTTTCTTT	CASSFGQLEAFF
TRBV30	TRBJ2-2	.	.	TGTGCCTCCACGGTTGTGGGCAACACCGGGGAGCTGTTTTTT	CASTVVGNTGELFF